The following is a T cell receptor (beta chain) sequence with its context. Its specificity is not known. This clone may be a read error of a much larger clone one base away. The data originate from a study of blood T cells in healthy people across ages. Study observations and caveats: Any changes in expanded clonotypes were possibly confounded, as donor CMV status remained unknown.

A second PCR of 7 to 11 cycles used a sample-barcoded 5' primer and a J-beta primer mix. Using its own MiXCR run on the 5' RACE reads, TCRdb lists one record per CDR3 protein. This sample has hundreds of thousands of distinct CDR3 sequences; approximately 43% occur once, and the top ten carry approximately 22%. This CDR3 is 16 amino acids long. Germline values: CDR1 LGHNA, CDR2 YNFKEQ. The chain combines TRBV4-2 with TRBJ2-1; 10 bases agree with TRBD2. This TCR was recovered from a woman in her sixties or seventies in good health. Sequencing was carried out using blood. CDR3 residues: CAGSQAGLATYNEQFF. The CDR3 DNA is TGTGCCGGCAGCCAAGCGGGACTAGCGACCTACAATGAGCAGTTCTTC.